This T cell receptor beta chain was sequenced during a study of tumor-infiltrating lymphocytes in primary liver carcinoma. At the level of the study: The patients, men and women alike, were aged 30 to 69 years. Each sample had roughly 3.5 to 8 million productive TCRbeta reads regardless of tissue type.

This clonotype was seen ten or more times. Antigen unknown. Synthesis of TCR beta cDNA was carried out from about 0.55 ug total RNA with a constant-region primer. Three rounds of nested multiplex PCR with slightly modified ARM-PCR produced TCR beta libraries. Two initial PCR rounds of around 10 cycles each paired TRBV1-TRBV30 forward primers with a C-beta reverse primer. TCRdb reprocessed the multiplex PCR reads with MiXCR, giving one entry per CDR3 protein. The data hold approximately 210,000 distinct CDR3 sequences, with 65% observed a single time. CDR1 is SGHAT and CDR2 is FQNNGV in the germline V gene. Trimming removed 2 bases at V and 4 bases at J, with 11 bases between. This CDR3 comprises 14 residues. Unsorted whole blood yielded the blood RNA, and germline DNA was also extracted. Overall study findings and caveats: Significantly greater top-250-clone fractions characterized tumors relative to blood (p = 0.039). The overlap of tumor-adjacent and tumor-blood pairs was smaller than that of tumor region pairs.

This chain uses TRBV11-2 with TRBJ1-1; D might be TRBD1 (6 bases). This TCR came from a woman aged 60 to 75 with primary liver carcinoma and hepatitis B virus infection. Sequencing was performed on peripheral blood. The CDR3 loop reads CASSLWRGSTEAFF. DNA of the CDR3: TGTGCCAGCAGCTTATGGAGGGGGAGCACTGAAGCTTTCTTT.